One and the same sample provided the 20 T cell receptor beta chains below, sequenced in a study of OX40 agonist ivuxolimab in advanced cancers. Clones were sequenced by immunoSEQ multiplex PCR, and TCRdb holds only the in-frame ones, with some missing. The table shows 120,000 or so clones, with more than 70% occurring only once. Sequencing used CD4+ or CD8+ T cells sorted from blood, obtained in a trial of the OX40 agonist ivuxolimab. The receptors originated from an adult with an advanced solid tumor such as melanoma, head and neck, liver or kidney cancer.

The V call is TRBV7-2, the J call TRBJ1-3; D not resolved. The V and J ends lost 6 bases and 3 bases respectively, with 12 bases between them. Germline CDR1 and CDR2: SGHTA and FQGNSA. The CDR3 spans 14 residues. CDR3 amino acids: CASSLNAGGNTIYF. CDR3 bases: TGTGCCAGCAGTTTAAATGCGGGTGGAAACACCATATATTTT. The variable domain in full, with the rest retrieved from reference TRBV7-2 and TRBJ1-3, is GAGVSQSPSNKVTEKGKDVELRCDPISGHTALYWYRQSLGQGLEFLIYFQGNSAPDKSGLPSDRFSAERTGGSVSTLTIQRTQQEDSAVYLCASSLNAGGNTIYFGEGSWLTVV.

The CDR3 bases are TGTGCCACCTCAGGGGCTAATGAAAAACTGTTTTTT. Encoded protein: CATSGANEKLFF. The chain has TRBV2 and TRBJ1-4, with D possibly matching TRBD1 (6 bases). Trimming stripped 10 bases from V and 3 bases from J, with 9 bases between. This CDR3 comprises 12 residues. CDR1 is SNHLY, CDR2 FYNNEI, per germline.

This clone was found a few times. This sequence joins TRBV2 and TRBJ1-6, with TRBD1 identical over 7 bases. V gave up 4 bases and J gave up 5 bases; unmatched junction bases: 5. There are 15 residues in the CDR3. In germline, CDR1 is SNHLY, CDR2 FYNNEI. The chain's CDR3 is CASSARGLNNSPLHF. The CDR3 DNA reads TGTGCCAGCAGTGCCAGGGGGTTAAATAATTCACCCCTCCACTTT.

This clone was detected a few times. The CDR3 loop reads CATRRPGTGYYEQYF. CDR3 nucleotide sequence: TGTGCCACCCGCCGTCCCGGGACAGGGTACTACGAGCAGTACTTC. The chain has TRBV19 and TRBJ2-7; 9 bases map to TRBD1. The V segment lost 10 bases and the J segment 3 bases; nucleotides outside the gene matches: 13. Per germline, CDR1 LNHDA and CDR2 SQIVND (reference sequence). The CDR3 has 15 residues.

V is TRBV5-1 and J is TRBJ2-1, with TRBD2 matching 9 bases. Germline V gene sequence: CDR1 SGHRS, CDR2 YFSETQ. V trimming: 6 bases; J trimming: 0 bases; junction bases outside the gene matches: 10. CDR3 length: 17 amino acids. Here the CDR3 reads CASNKNSGSSSYNEQFF. Written as DNA, the CDR3 is TGCGCCAGCAATAAGAATAGCGGGAGCAGCTCCTACAATGAGCAGTTCTTC.

The genes are TRBV14 and TRBJ2-1, with 9 bases matching TRBD2. CDR1 and CDR2 from the germline V gene are SGHDN and FVKESK. The CDR3 loop spans 15 amino acids. V lost 4 bases to trimming and J lost 3 bases; unmatched junction nucleotides: 4. The CDR3 region is CASSPTSGFYNEQFF. Here the CDR3 DNA reads TGTGCCAGCAGCCCCACTAGCGGGTTCTACAATGAGCAGTTCTTC.

V gene TRBV7-2 combines with J gene TRBJ2-3, with D uncertain. Between the trimmed V and J ends, which lost 5 bases and 0 bases, there was a span of 9 bases. The CDR3 sequence is 14 residues long. The germline V gene has CDR1 SGHTA and CDR2 FQGNSA. The CDR3 DNA is TGTGCCAGCAGCGCGGCCACAAGCACAGATACGCAGTATTTT. Amino acid sequence: CASSAATSTDTQYF.

The genes are TRBV30 and TRBJ1-4; 7 positions match TRBD1. This CDR3 has 15 amino acids. V shed 3 bases, J shed 4 bases, and the junction held 8 bases outside the gene matches. Germline V gene data show CDR1 as GTSNPN and CDR2 as SVGIG (reference sequence). CDR3 coding DNA: TGTGCCTGGAGGGCGGGACAGTCAAATAATGAAAAACTGTTTTTT. Translation gives CAWRAGQSNNEKLFF.

The rearrangement joins TRBV13 to TRBJ2-7, with TRBD2 identical over 12 bases. This CDR3 has 15 amino acids. CDR1 and CDR2 (germline): PRHDT, FYEKMQ (reference sequence). V lost 5 bases, J lost 4 bases, and 6 bases stayed unmatched. For the CDR3, the DNA is TGTGCCAGCAGCCTACCGACTAGCGGGAGTTACGAGCAGTACTTC. Its protein product is CASSLPTSGSYEQYF.

The chain couples TRBV19 to TRBJ1-1, with D tentatively TRBD1 (5 bases). V was trimmed by 7 bases and J by 3 bases, leaving 12 bases between them. The CDR3 consists of 13 residues. Germline CDR1 and CDR2: LNHDA and SQIVND (reference sequence). Here the CDR3 reads CASTRDRYTEAFF. The CDR3 DNA reads as TGTGCCAGTACCAGAGACAGATACACTGAAGCTTTCTTT.

V gene TRBV27 combines with J gene TRBJ2-7, with D possibly being TRBD2 (5 bases). This CDR3 is built from 14 residues. V was shortened by 4 bases and J by 2 bases, with 12 bases between the two germline ends. Germline V CDR1 and CDR2: MNHEY, SMNVEV (reference sequence). The CDR3 loop is CASSYNEGTYEQYF. The CDR3, as DNA: TGTGCCAGCAGTTATAATGAGGGTACCTACGAGCAGTACTTC.

This clone has more than one count but fewer than ten. The chain links TRBV2 to TRBJ1-1; perhaps TRBD1 as D (6 bases). CDR3 length: 13 amino acids. Germline values: CDR1 SNHLY, CDR2 FYNNEI. The germline V and J ends were trimmed by 4 bases and 3 bases, with 9 bases remaining between them. The CDR3, as DNA: TGTGCCAGCAGTGTAAGACAGGACACTGAAGCTTTCTTT. It encodes CASSVRQDTEAFF.

For the CDR3, the DNA is TGTGCCATCAGTGAGAGGACGGAGGCCTACGAGCAGTACTTC. Translating gives CAISERTEAYEQYF. J is TRBJ2-7 and V is TRBV10-3; D perhaps matches TRBD2 (5 bases). The V and J ends lost 2 bases and 2 bases respectively, with 10 bases between them. The CDR3 runs 14 residues. Germline loops: CDR1 ENHRY, CDR2 SYGVKD.

This rearrangement joins TRBV15 to TRBJ1-1; the D is unclear. This CDR3 is built from 15 residues. V lost 1 base, J lost 1 base, and 10 bases lay in between. Germline lookup yields CDR1 LNHNV and CDR2 YYDKDF (reference sequence). The CDR3 sequence is CATSRVAASNTEAFF. The CDR3 nucleotides read TGTGCCACCAGCAGAGTCGCGGCCTCGAACACTGAAGCTTTCTTT.

This chain links TRBV19 with TRBJ2-2, with TRBD1 matching over 9 bases. The CDR3 contains 17 residues. The junction had 4 bases not matched to a gene; V was cut back by 1 base and J by 1 base. CDR1 and CDR2 (germline): LNHDA, SQIVND (reference sequence). Written as DNA, the CDR3 is TGTGCCAGTAGTATAGGTCAGGGACAGGGGAACACCGGGGAGCTGTTTTTT. Encoded protein: CASSIGQGQGNTGELFF.

CDR3 loop: CASSSQGNEQYF. The CDR3 DNA sequence: TGTGCCAGCAGCAGTCAGGGAAACGAGCAGTACTTC. This rearrangement joins TRBV2 to TRBJ2-7, with TRBD1 as a possible D gene (5 bases). With 6 bases removed from V and 5 bases from J, the gap between germline ends came to 11 bases. Germline CDR1 is SNHLY and CDR2 is FYNNEI. The CDR3 is 12 amino acids.

This chain joins TRBV28 and TRBJ1-2; D is ambiguous. Trimming stripped 3 bases from V and 5 bases from J, with 4 bases between. The germline CDR1 and CDR2 sequences are MDHEN and SYDVKM. The CDR3 consists of 11 residues. CDR3 DNA sequence: TGTGCCAGCAGTTTGCAATATGGCTACACCTTC. Translation gives CASSLQYGYTF.

CDR3 protein: CASSIDREAEGNTIYF. The CDR3 DNA is TGTGCCAGTAGTATCGACAGGGAGGCTGAAGGAAACACCATATATTTT. The chain employs TRBV19 and TRBJ1-3; 7 bases are shared with TRBD1. The CDR3 contains 16 residues. Germline V gene lookup returns CDR1 LNHDA and CDR2 SQIVND (reference sequence). V gave up 3 bases and J gave up 4 bases; unmatched junction bases: 9.

J is TRBJ2-2 and V is TRBV30; D is unclear. CDR1 is GTSNPN and CDR2 is SVGIG in the germline V gene (reference sequence). Trimming pared 4 bases from V and 4 bases from J, leaving 10 bases between. This CDR3 contains 13 residues. The CDR3 coding sequence is TGTGCCTGGATCACCGAGCCCACCGGGGAGCTGTTTTTT. Amino acid sequence: CAWITEPTGELFF.

This clone was found once. V is TRBV9 and J is TRBJ2-4, with D hard to call. The CDR3 consists of 14 residues. The germline V gene encodes CDR1 SGDLS and CDR2 YYNGEE. Trimming shortened V by 0 bases and J by 6 bases, and 10 bases separated the two germline ends. Here the CDR3 DNA reads TGTGCCAGCAGCGTAGCTCCCTTGGGAAACATTCAGTACTTC. Its protein is CASSVAPLGNIQYF.